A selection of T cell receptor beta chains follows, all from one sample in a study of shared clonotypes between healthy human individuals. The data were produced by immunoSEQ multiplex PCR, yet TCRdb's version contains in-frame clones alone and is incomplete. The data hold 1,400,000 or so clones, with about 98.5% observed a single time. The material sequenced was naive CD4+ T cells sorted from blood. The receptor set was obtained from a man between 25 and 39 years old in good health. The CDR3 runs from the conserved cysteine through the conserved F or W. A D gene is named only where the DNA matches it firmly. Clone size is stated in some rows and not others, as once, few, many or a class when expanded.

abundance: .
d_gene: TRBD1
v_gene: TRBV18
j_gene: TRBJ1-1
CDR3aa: CASSPASTGRTEAFF
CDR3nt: TGTGCCAGCTCACCCGCCTCGACAGGGCGGACTGAAGCTTTCTTT

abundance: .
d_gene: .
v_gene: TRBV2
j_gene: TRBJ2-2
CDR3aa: CASSGTAQNTGELFF
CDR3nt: TGTGCCAGCAGTGGGACAGCCCAGAACACCGGGGAGCTGTTTTTT

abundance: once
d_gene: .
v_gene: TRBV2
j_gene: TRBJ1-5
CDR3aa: CASGGEGSQPQHF
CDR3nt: TGTGCCAGCGGGGGAGAGGGAAGTCAGCCCCAGCATTTT

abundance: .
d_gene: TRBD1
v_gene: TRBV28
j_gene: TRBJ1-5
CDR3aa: CASGPGQGDQPQHF
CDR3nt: TGTGCCAGCGGGCCGGGACAGGGGGATCAGCCCCAGCATTTT

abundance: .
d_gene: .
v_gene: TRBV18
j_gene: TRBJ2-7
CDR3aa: CATRDRPYEQYF
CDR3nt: TGTGCCACCAGGGACCGACCCTACGAGCAGTACTTC

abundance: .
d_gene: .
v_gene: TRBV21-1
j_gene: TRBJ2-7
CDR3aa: CASSIGDSKDPYEQYF
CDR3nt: TGTGCCAGCAGCATTGGCGACAGCAAGGATCCTTACGAGCAGTACTTC

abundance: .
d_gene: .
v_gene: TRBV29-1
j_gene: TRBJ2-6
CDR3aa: CSVESGSGANVLTF
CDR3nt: TGCAGCGTTGAATCCGGATCTGGGGCCAACGTCCTGACTTTC

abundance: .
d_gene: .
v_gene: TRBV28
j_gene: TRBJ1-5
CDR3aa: CASSLAGARGNQPQHF
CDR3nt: TGTGCCAGCAGTTTAGCGGGCGCGAGGGGCAATCAGCCCCAGCATTTT

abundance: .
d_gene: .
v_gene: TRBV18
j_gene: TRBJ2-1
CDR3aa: CASSPMGHEQFF
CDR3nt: TGTGCCAGCTCACCTATGGGGCATGAGCAGTTCTTC

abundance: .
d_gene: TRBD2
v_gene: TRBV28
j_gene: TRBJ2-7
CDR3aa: CASSSGRETEQYF
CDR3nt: TGTGCCAGCAGTTCAGGGAGGGAGACCGAGCAGTACTTC

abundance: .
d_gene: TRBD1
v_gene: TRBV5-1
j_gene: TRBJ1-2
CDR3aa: CASSSGQGTNYGYTF
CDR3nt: TGCGCCAGCAGCTCGGGACAGGGGACTAACTATGGCTACACCTTC

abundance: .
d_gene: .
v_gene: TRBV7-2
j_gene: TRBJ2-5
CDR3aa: CASSLDWGQETQYF
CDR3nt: TGTGCCAGCAGCTTAGATTGGGGGCAAGAGACCCAGTACTTC

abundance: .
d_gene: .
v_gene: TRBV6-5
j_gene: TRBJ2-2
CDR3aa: CASSSVDTGELFF
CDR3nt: TGTGCCAGCAGTTCAGTGGACACCGGGGAGCTGTTTTTT

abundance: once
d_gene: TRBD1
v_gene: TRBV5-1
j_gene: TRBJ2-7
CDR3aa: CASSTQGTGYEQYF
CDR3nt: TGCGCCAGCAGCACCCAAGGGACAGGGTACGAGCAGTACTTC

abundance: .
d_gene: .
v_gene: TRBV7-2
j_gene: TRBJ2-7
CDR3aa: CASSFSGTGSSYEQYF
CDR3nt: TGTGCCAGCAGCTTTTCCGGGACGGGGAGCTCCTACGAGCAGTACTTC

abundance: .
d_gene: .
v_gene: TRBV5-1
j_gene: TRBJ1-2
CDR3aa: CASSLESSYGYTF
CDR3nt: TGCGCCAGCAGCTTGGAGTCCTCCTATGGCTACACCTTC

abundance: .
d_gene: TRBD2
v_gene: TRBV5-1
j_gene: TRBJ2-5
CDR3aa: CASSSPGTSGKWPSGETQYF
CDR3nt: TGCGCCAGCAGCTCCCCCGGGACTAGCGGGAAATGGCCCTCGGGGGAGACCCAGTACTTC

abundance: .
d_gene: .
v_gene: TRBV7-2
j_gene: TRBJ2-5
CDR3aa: CASSLGSPGIPRESQYF
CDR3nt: TGTGCCAGCAGCCTAGGGTCCCCCGGGATACCTCGAGAGTCCCAGTACTTC

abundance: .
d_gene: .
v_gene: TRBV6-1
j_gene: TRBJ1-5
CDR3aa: CASMVRGSGNQPQHF
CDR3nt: TGTGCCAGCATGGTCAGGGGTAGCGGCAATCAGCCCCAGCATTTT

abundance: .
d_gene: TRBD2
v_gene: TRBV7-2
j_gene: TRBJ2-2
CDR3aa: CASSFAGGRLVTGELFF
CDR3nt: TGTGCCAGCAGCTTCGCTGGCGGGAGGTTGGTCACCGGGGAGCTGTTTTTT

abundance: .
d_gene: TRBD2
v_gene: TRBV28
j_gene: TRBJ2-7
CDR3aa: CASRGLAGFYEQYF
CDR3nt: TGTGCCAGCAGGGGACTAGCGGGATTTTACGAGCAGTACTTC

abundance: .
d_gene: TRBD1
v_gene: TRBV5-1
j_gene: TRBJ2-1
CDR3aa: CASSLGQGYNEQFF
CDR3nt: TGCGCCAGCAGCTTGGGACAGGGATACAATGAGCAGTTCTTC

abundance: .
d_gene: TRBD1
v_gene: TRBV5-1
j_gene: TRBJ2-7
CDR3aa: CASSHDRVGEQYF
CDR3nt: TGCGCCAGCAGCCACGACAGGGTCGGCGAGCAGTACTTC

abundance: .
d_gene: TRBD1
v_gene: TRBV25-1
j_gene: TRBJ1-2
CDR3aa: CASSEWGQNYGYTF
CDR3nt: TGTGCCAGCAGTGAATGGGGACAGAACTATGGCTACACCTTC

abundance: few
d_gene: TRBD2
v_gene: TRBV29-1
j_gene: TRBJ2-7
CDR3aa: CSARDYYEQYF
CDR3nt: TGCAGCGCCAGGGACTACTACGAGCAGTACTTC

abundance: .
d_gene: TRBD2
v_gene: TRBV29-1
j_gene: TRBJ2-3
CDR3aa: CRVAGGTDTQYF
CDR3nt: TGCAGAGTAGCGGGGGGCACAGATACGCAGTATTTT

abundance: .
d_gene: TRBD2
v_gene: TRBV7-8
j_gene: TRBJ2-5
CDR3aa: CASSYYGGSLETQYF
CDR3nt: TGTGCCAGCAGCTACTACGGGGGGTCCCTGGAGACCCAGTACTTC

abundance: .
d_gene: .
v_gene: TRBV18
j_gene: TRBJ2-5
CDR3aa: CASSPEETQYF
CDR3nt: TGTGCCAGCTCCCCCGAGGAGACCCAGTACTTC

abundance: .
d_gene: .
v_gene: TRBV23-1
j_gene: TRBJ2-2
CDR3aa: CASLERLNTGELFF
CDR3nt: TGCGCCAGCCTCGAGCGGCTGAACACCGGGGAGCTGTTTTTT

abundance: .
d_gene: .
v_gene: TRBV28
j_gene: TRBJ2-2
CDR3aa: CASALGGLTGELFF
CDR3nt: TGTGCCAGCGCCCTCGGGGGGCTCACCGGGGAGCTGTTTTTT

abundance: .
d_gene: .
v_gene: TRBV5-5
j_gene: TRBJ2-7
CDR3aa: CASSLVEREGIYEQYF
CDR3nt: TGTGCCAGCAGCTTGGTAGAAAGAGAGGGCATTTACGAGCAGTACTTC

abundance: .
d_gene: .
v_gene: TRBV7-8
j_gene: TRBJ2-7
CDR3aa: CASSVDSVLYEQYF
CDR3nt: TGTGCCAGCAGCGTAGACTCGGTGCTCTACGAGCAGTACTTC

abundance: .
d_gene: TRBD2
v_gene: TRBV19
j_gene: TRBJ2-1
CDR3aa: CASRRRESGNEQFF
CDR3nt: TGTGCCAGTAGAAGGCGGGAGTCCGGGAATGAGCAGTTCTTC

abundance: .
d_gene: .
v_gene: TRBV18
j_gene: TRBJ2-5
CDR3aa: CASSPKVAETQYF
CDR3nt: TGTGCCAGCTCACCAAAGGTTGCAGAGACCCAGTACTTC

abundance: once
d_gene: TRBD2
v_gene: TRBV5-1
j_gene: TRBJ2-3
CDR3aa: CASSRVTGGADTQYF
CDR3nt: TGCGCCAGCAGCCGCGTGACCGGGGGGGCAGATACGCAGTATTTT